The 29 T cell receptor beta chains below come from one sample, sequenced in a study of CD8 T cells in Susac syndrome. RNA amounts of 0.5 to 1 ug underwent reverse transcription with random hexamers. One entry per CDR3 protein results from TCRdb running MiXCR on the immunoSEQ multiplex PCR reads. The data contain under 200,000 distinct CDR3 sequences, roughly 96% of them singletons. Material: CD8+ T cells from PBMCs. These receptors came from a human donor with multiple sclerosis.

This clonotype has only one observation. For the CDR3, the DNA is TGTGCCAGCAGCCAGGACAGCCCTTTCGGCGAGCAGTACTTC. It translates to CASSQDSPFGEQYF. This rearrangement joins TRBV11-1 to TRBJ2-7; maybe TRBD1 (6 bases). The CDR3 covers 14 residues. The V gene lost 5 bases and the J gene lost 6 bases, with 17 bases spanning the gap. CDR1 is SGHAT and CDR2 is FQDESV in the germline V gene (reference sequence). Filled out from reference TRBV11-1 and TRBJ2-7, the complete variable domain reads EAEVAQSPRYKITEKSQAVAFWCDPISGHATLYWYRQILGQGPELLVQFQDESVVDDSQLPKDRFSAERLKGVDSTLKIQPAELGDSAMYLCASSQDSPFGEQYFGPGTRLTVT.

V gene TRBV25-1 combines with J gene TRBJ2-1; D is unclear. Germline CDR1 is MGHDK and CDR2 is SYGVNS. The CDR3 is 14 amino acids. Trimming left V 5 bases short and J 5 bases short, with 13 bases between. The DNA of the CDR3 is TGTGCCAGCAGTAGTTTGGGGAATAACAATGAGCAGTTCTTC. Its translation: CASSSLGNNNEQFF.

This chain links TRBV28 with TRBJ2-7; 7 bases are shared with TRBD2. Germline loops: CDR1 MDHEN, CDR2 SYDVKM. The CDR3 contains 14 residues. The V and J ends lost 3 bases and 4 bases, in that order; junction bases with no gene match: 6. Here the CDR3 reads CASSFAGVLYEQYF. CDR3 sequence (DNA): TGTGCCAGCAGTTTTGCGGGGGTACTATACGAGCAGTACTTC. The variable domain in full, with the rest retrieved from reference TRBV28 and TRBJ2-7, is DVKVTQSSRYLVKRTGEKVFLECVQDMDHENMFWYRQDPGLGLRLIYFSYDVKMKEKGDIPEGYSVSREKKERFSLILESASTNQTSMYLCASSFAGVLYEQYFGPGTRLTVT.

The chain uses TRBV19 and TRBJ2-1, with TRBD1 identical over 9 bases. Germline V gene lookup returns CDR1 LNHDA and CDR2 SQIVND (reference sequence). The junction had 7 bases not matched to a gene; V was cut back by 3 bases and J by 7 bases. CDR3 size: 15 residues. CDR3 sequence reads: CASSILGQGSNEQFF. In nucleotides, the CDR3 is TGTGCCAGTAGTATTCTGGGACAGGGTTCAAATGAGCAGTTCTTC.

The chain combines TRBV13 with TRBJ1-2; tentative D call: TRBD1 (5 bases). CDR3 length: 16 residues. With 5 bases removed from V and 3 bases from J, the gap between germline ends came to 19 bases. Germline CDR1 is PRHDT and CDR2 is FYEKMQ (reference sequence). The CDR3 DNA is TGTGCCAGCAGCACGAGTATGGGGCAAAGGGACTATGGCTACACCTTC. Translation: CASSTSMGQRDYGYTF.

Only one count was recorded for this clonotype. The chain employs TRBV27 and TRBJ2-7; no firm D call. Germline CDR1 and CDR2: MNHEY and SMNVEV (reference sequence). Trimming left V 6 bases short and J 0 bases short, with 6 bases between. CDR3 length: 12 residues. CDR3 loop: CASSHNSYEQYF. For the CDR3, the DNA is TGTGCCAGCAGCCATAACTCCTACGAGCAGTACTTC.

The chain uses TRBV19 and TRBJ1-2; D ambiguous. Germline V gene lookup returns CDR1 LNHDA and CDR2 SQIVND (reference sequence). V lost 3 bases to trimming and J lost 6 bases, with 11 bases between them. The CDR3 spans 13 residues. This CDR3 is CASSIGESNGYTF. In nucleotides, the CDR3 is TGTGCCAGTAGTATTGGAGAGTCTAATGGCTACACCTTC.

The CDR3 nucleotides read TGCGCCAGCAGCTTGAGAGCAGGGCCCTATGGCTACACCTTC. Translation gives CASSLRAGPYGYTF. J is TRBJ1-2 and V is TRBV5-1; weak D call: TRBD1 (5 bases). V lost 1 base to trimming and J lost 4 bases, with 11 bases between them. The CDR3 totals 14 residues. Germline-derived CDR1 and CDR2 are SGHRS and YFSETQ.

The chain links TRBV27 to TRBJ1-2, with D perhaps TRBD1 (5 bases). Germline-derived CDR1 and CDR2 are MNHEY and SMNVEV (reference sequence). V lost 6 bases, J lost 8 bases, and 19 bases lay in between. This CDR3 has 14 amino acids. CDR3 bases: TGTGCCAGCAGCCCAGGGAGGTGGGCTTGGGGCTACACCTTC. This sequence encodes CASSPGRWAWGYTF.

The count of this clonotype is one. The rearrangement uses TRBV20-1 and TRBJ1-1, with D hard to call. The germline CDR1 and CDR2 sequences are DFQATT and SNEGSKA (reference sequence). V was shortened by 5 bases and J by 3 bases, with 10 bases between the two germline ends. CDR3 length: 12 amino acids. The CDR3 is CSAWCLDTEAFF. The CDR3 coding sequence is TGCAGTGCTTGGTGTTTGGACACTGAAGCTTTCTTT.

The rearrangement uses TRBV4-1 and TRBJ2-5; D is ambiguous. The V gene lost 0 bases and the J gene lost 5 bases, with 7 bases spanning the gap. The CDR3 runs to 13 residues. The germline CDR1 and CDR2 sequences are MGHRA and YSYEKL. The CDR3 DNA is TGCGCCAGCAGCCAAGAAGATTTGGAGACCCAGTACTTC. Amino acid sequence: CASSQEDLETQYF.

The chain carries TRBV20-1 and TRBJ1-1; D uncertain. Trimming took 1 base from V and 7 from J, leaving 7 bases between them. Germline V CDR1 and CDR2: DFQATT, SNEGSKA (reference sequence). This CDR3 has 11 amino acids. The CDR3 is CSARVGSEAFF. The CDR3 coding sequence is TGCAGTGCTAGAGTGGGAAGTGAAGCTTTCTTT.

The chain links TRBV15 to TRBJ2-2; unclear D gene. The germline V and J ends were trimmed by 5 bases and 0 bases, with 7 bases remaining between them. Germline lookup yields CDR1 LNHNV and CDR2 YYDKDF (reference sequence). The length of the CDR3 is 14 residues. CDR3 in amino acids: CATSPTANTGELFF. The CDR3 bases are TGTGCCACCAGCCCGACCGCGAACACCGGGGAGCTGTTTTTT.

The V call is TRBV19, the J call TRBJ2-7; no definite D call. The CDR3 contains 14 residues. From germline, CDR1 is LNHDA and CDR2 SQIVND (reference sequence). The V end was cut by 5 bases, the J end by 2 bases, with 13 bases between. This chain's CDR3 is CASSYSGGPYEQYF. The CDR3, as DNA: TGTGCCAGTAGTTATTCGGGTGGGCCCTACGAGCAGTACTTC.

The chain is built from TRBV27 and TRBJ2-1, with 8 bases matching TRBD2. The V and J ends lost 1 base and 3 bases, in that order; junction bases with no gene match: 8. The CDR3 runs 17 residues. Per germline, CDR1 MNHEY and CDR2 SMNVEV (reference sequence). Here the CDR3 DNA reads TGTGCCAGCAGTTTATACCCAGCGGGGGTATACTACAATGAGCAGTTCTTC. Amino acids: CASSLYPAGVYYNEQFF.

CDR3: CSVNGGAFLETQYF. CDR3 nucleotide sequence: TGCAGCGTTAACGGGGGGGCGTTTTTAGAGACCCAGTACTTC. The gene calls are TRBV29-1 and TRBJ2-5, with 8 bases that match TRBD2. This CDR3 is built from 14 residues. The J segment lost 4 bases and the V segment lost 5 bases, leaving 9 bases of the junction unmatched. Germline V lookup: CDR1 SQVTM, CDR2 ANQGSEA. Full variable domain (remainder filled in from reference TRBV29-1 and TRBJ2-5): SAVISQKPSRDICQRGTSLTIQCQVDSQVTMMFWYRQQPGQSLTLIATANQGSEATYESGFVIDKFPISRPNLTFSTLTVSNMSPEDSSIYLCSVNGGAFLETQYFGPGTRLLVL.

The table lists this clonotype with a count of one. V gene TRBV15 combines with J gene TRBJ2-1; no definite D call. Germline V gives CDR1 LNHNV, CDR2 YYDKDF (reference sequence). This CDR3 is 11 amino acids long. The V end lost 8 bases, the J end lost 5 bases, and 7 bases lay between the germline ends. The CDR3 region is CATLKNNEQFF. The CDR3 coding sequence is TGTGCCACCCTTAAAAACAATGAGCAGTTCTTC.

The chain joins TRBV29-1 to TRBJ2-2, with D perhaps TRBD2 (6 bases). This CDR3 comprises 13 residues. V was pared by 7 bases and J by 7 bases, with 16 bases between. The V gene's germline CDR1 is SQVTM and CDR2 ANQGSEA. The CDR3 DNA sequence: TGCAGCGGGGAACTGGCGGGACGCGGGGAGCTGTTTTTT. It translates to CSGELAGRGELFF.

The gene calls are TRBV7-8 and TRBJ2-1; D not certain. This CDR3 has 15 residues. The germline V gene has CDR1 SGHVS and CDR2 FQNEAQ. Trimming stripped 4 bases from V and 2 bases from J, with 12 bases between. The CDR3 coding sequence is TGTGCCAGCAGCTCCGAGCGTTGGACCTACAATGAGCAGTTCTTC. It specifies CASSSERWTYNEQFF.

The chain couples TRBV15 to TRBJ1-1, with D perhaps matching TRBD1 (5 bases). This CDR3 contains 15 residues. Per germline, CDR1 LNHNV and CDR2 YYDKDF (reference sequence). V lost 1 base to trimming and J lost 6 bases, with 15 bases between them. The CDR3 loop reads CATSRVRVESSEAFF. In nucleotides, the CDR3 is TGTGCCACCAGCAGAGTCAGGGTTGAATCTTCTGAAGCTTTCTTT.

The chain couples TRBV12-3 or TRBV12-4 to TRBJ2-1, with D hard to call. The CDR3 loop spans 11 amino acids. Between the trimmed V and J ends, which lost 4 bases and 10 bases, there was a span of 8 bases. CDR3 DNA sequence: TGTGCCAGCAGTTCTCCGGGCGAGCAGTTCTTC. It yields the protein CASSSPGEQFF.

The chain recombines TRBV20-1 with TRBJ2-7; TRBD1 is a possible D gene (5 bases). V gave up 2 bases and J gave up 7 bases, with 12 bases separating them. This CDR3 has 12 residues. Per germline, CDR1 DFQATT and CDR2 SNEGSKA (reference sequence). CDR3 DNA: TGCAGTGCTAGACAGGGCTTGGAAGAGCAGTACTTC. Translated, it gives CSARQGLEEQYF.

In DNA, the CDR3 is TGTGCCACCAGCAGGTCCTCTTGGGGTTATGGCAATCAGCCCCAGCATTTT. Translated, it gives CATSRSSWGYGNQPQHF. J is TRBJ1-5 and V is TRBV15; D uncertain. The V end lost 3 bases, the J end lost 2 bases, and 17 bases lay between the germline ends. The CDR3 runs 17 residues. CDR1 is LNHNV and CDR2 is YYDKDF in the germline V gene (reference sequence).

The chain employs TRBV12-3 or TRBV12-4 and TRBJ2-3, with TRBD2 identical over 11 bases. Losses at the gene ends were 4 bases for V and 4 bases for J; bases not matched to a gene: 4. This CDR3 is built from 15 residues. CDR3 bases: TGTGCCAGCAGTTCGTTAGCGGGAGGGCCAGATACGCAGTATTTT. Its translation is CASSSLAGGPDTQYF.

The rearrangement joins TRBV13 to TRBJ2-7; D gene ambiguous. The V end was cut by 2 bases, the J end by 2 bases, with 10 bases between. Germline V gene data show CDR1 as PRHDT and CDR2 as FYEKMQ (reference sequence). The CDR3 covers 14 residues. The DNA for the CDR3 is TGTGCCAGCAGCTTACTGGCTGAGCCCTACGAGCAGTACTTC. This encodes CASSLLAEPYEQYF.

The chain uses TRBV11-2 and TRBJ1-6; TRBD1 matches at 11 bases. The germline V gene encodes CDR1 SGHAT and CDR2 FQNNGV. V lost 5 bases to trimming and J lost 14 bases; unmatched junction nucleotides: 8. The CDR3 is 14 amino acids. The CDR3 DNA follows: TGTGCCAGCAGCGCCCGGGACAGGGGGTTAACCCTCCACTTT. Residues: CASSARDRGLTLHF.

The CDR3 coding sequence is TGTGCCAGCAGCTCCAGGGGAGGTCACGAGCAGTACTTC. It encodes CASSSRGGHEQYF. The V call is TRBV7-9, the J call TRBJ2-7; either TRBD1 or TRBD2 may fit D (6 bases each). Germline V CDR1 and CDR2: SEHNR, FQNEAQ (reference sequence). The length of the CDR3 is 13 residues. V gave up 4 bases and J gave up 5 bases, with 12 bases separating them.

The rearrangement joins TRBV3-1 to TRBJ1-5; no definite D call. V lost 0 bases and J 2 bases, leaving 14 bases between the germline ends. This CDR3 is built from 17 residues. The germline V gene encodes CDR1 LGHDT and CDR2 YNNKEL (reference sequence). CDR3 sequence: CASSQDYPLGGNQPQHF. CDR3 sequence (DNA): TGTGCCAGCAGCCAAGATTACCCCCTGGGCGGCAATCAGCCCCAGCATTTT.

The chain couples TRBV7-9 to TRBJ1-2; 10 positions agree with TRBD1. The germline V gene encodes CDR1 SEHNR and CDR2 FQNEAQ (reference sequence). Unmatched junction bases numbered 7, after V lost 3 bases and J lost 6 bases. This CDR3 is built from 15 residues. Here the CDR3 reads CASSLPSTGGNGYTF. The CDR3 coding sequence is TGTGCCAGCAGCTTGCCCTCGACAGGGGGCAATGGCTACACCTTC.